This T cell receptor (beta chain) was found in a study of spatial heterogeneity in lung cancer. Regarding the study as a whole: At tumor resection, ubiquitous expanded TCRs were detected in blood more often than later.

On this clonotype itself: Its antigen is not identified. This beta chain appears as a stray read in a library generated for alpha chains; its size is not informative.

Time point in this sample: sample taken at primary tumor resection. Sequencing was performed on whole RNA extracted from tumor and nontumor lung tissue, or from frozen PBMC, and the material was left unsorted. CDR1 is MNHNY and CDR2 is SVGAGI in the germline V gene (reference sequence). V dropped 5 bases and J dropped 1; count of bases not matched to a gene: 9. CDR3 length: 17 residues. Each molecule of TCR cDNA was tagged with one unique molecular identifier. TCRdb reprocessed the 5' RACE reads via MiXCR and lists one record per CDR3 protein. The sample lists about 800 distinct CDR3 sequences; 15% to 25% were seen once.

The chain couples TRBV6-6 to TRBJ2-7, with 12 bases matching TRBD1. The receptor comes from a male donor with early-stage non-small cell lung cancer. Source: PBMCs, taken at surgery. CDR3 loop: CASSTGDRGRRSYEQYF. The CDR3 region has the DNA TGTGCCAGCAGTACTGGGGACAGGGGGCGGAGATCCTACGAGCAGTACTTC.